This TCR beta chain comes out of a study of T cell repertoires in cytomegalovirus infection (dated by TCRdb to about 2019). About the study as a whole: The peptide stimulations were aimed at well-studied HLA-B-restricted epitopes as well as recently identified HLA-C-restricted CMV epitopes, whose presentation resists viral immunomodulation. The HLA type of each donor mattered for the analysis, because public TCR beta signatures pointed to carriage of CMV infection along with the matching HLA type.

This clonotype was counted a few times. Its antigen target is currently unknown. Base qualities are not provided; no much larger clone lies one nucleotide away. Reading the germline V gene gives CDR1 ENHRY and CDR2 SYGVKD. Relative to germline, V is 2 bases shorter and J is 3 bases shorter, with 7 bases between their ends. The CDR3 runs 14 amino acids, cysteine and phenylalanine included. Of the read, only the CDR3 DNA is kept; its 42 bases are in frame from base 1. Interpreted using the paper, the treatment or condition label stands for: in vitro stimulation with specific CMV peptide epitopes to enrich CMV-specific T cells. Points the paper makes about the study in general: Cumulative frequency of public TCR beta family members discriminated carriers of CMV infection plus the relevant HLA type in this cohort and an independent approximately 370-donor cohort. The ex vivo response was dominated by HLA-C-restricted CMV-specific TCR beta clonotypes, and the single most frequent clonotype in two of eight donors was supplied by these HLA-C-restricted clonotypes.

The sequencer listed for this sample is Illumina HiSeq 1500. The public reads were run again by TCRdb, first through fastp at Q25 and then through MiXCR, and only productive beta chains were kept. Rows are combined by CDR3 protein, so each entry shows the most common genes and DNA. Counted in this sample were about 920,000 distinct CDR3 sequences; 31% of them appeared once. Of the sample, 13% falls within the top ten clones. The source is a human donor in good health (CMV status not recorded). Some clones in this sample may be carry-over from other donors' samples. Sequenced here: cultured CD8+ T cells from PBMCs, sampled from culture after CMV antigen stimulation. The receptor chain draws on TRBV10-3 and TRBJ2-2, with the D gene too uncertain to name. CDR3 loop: CAISEPGDTGELFF. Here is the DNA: TGTGCCATCAGTGAGCCCGGAGACACCGGGGAGCTGTTTTTT.